Shown below are 29 T cell receptor beta chains from a single sample sequenced in a study of Ad26.COV2.S vaccination and SARS-CoV-2 variants. Treatment noted: 15 to 20 received Ad26.COV2.S at low or high dose, single or two shots; several received placebo; per-sample allocation not given. Sampling was performed 63 days after the first vaccine or placebo injection. Produced via immunoSEQ multiplex PCR; TCRdb's table is partial and in-frame only. The sample contains some 640,000 clones, about 89% of which appear only once. The sequences come from peripheral blood, collected in a trial of Ad26.COV2.S vaccine versus placebo. The origin of the receptors is a person between 18 and 65 years old who received the Ad26.COV2.S COVID-19 vaccine or a placebo.

Worth noting for this clone: Other DNA sequences in this specimen translate into the identical CDR3. The rearrangement uses TRBV7-9 and TRBJ2-6; D is ambiguous. The CDR3 contains 15 residues. Per germline, CDR1 SEHNR and CDR2 FQNEAQ (reference sequence). The germline V and J ends were trimmed by 3 bases and 4 bases, with 10 bases remaining between them. CDR3 loop: CASSLVGSGANVLTF. DNA for the CDR3: TGTGCCAGCAGCTTGGTGGGGTCGGGGGCCAACGTCCTGACTTTC.

The chain recombines TRBV27 with TRBJ1-2; possibly TRBD1 for D (5 bases). The CDR3 runs to 15 residues. The germline V and J ends were trimmed by 8 bases and 4 bases, with 20 bases remaining between them. Looked up from germline, CDR1 is MNHEY and CDR2 is SMNVEV (reference sequence). CDR3 in amino acids: CASATEGTVRYGYTF. The CDR3 region has the DNA TGTGCCAGCGCCACGGAAGGGACGGTCCGCTATGGCTACACCTTC.

The gene calls are TRBV11-2 and TRBJ2-2; 8 nucleotides line up with TRBD2. V was clipped by 3 bases and J by 3 bases; unmatched bases: 3. The CDR3 has 15 amino acids. CDR1 is SGHAT and CDR2 is FQNNGV in the germline V gene. CDR3 nucleotides: TGTGCCAGCAGCTTGGGGACTAGGGACACCGGGGAGCTGTTTTTT. Protein sequence: CASSLGTRDTGELFF.

The J gene is TRBJ1-1, the V gene TRBV19, with D hard to call. Germline V lookup: CDR1 LNHDA, CDR2 SQIVND (reference sequence). The V gene lost 8 bases and the J gene lost 1 base, with 11 bases spanning the gap. The CDR3 consists of 13 residues. The CDR3 DNA sequence: TGTGCCAGTGCCGGTAGGTCGAACACTGAAGCTTTCTTT. Residues: CASAGRSNTEAFF.

The chain combines TRBV29-1 with TRBJ1-1, with a possible D match to TRBD1 (5 bases). The germline CDR1 and CDR2 sequences are SQVTM and ANQGSEA. Trimming took 6 bases from V and 1 from J, leaving 15 bases between them. The CDR3 consists of 14 residues. CDR3 sequence: CSVKGLWGNTEAFF. CDR3 coding DNA: TGCAGCGTCAAGGGACTTTGGGGGAACACTGAAGCTTTCTTT.

The chain has TRBV15 and TRBJ1-4; possible D gene TRBD1, 6 bases. The V end was cut by 0 bases, the J end by 2 bases, with 10 bases between. This CDR3 has 16 residues. In germline, CDR1 is LNHNV, CDR2 YYDKDF (reference sequence). The CDR3 coding sequence is TGTGCCACCAGCAGAGACCGGACAGCTACTAATGAAAAACTGTTTTTT. This translates into CATSRDRTATNEKLFF.

This rearrangement joins TRBV10-3 to TRBJ1-2; TRBD1 matches at 8 bases. Per the germline V gene, CDR1 is ENHRY and CDR2 is SYGVKD. This CDR3 is 13 amino acids long. After removal of 10 bases from V and 5 bases from J, the junction contained 9 bases not matched to a gene. The CDR3 DNA is TGTGCCACGAGAACAGGGGGATTTTATGGCTACACCTTC. Its protein is CATRTGGFYGYTF.

In this sample, this clone turned up a few times. J is TRBJ1-2 and V is TRBV11-2, with D unclear. The CDR3 spans 14 residues. Germline V gives CDR1 SGHAT, CDR2 FQNNGV. Trimming removed 1 base at V and 3 bases at J, with 9 bases between. CDR3 protein: CASSLGPEYYGYTF. CDR3 nucleotide sequence: TGTGCCAGCAGCTTAGGCCCGGAGTACTATGGCTACACCTTC. The entire variable domain, with the rest obtained from reference TRBV11-2 and TRBJ1-2, is as follows: EAGVAQSPRYKIIEKRQSVAFWCNPISGHATLYWYQQILGQGPKLLIQFQNNGVVDDSQLPKDRFSAERLKGVDSTLKIQPAKLEDSAVYLCASSLGPEYYGYTFGSGTRLTVV.

The CDR3 region has the DNA TGTGCCAGTAGTGCCAGTCTTCCTTTGGTGTATGGCTACACCTTC. Its protein is CASSASLPLVYGYTF. The chain has TRBV19 and TRBJ1-2; D call uncertain. The germline V gene has CDR1 LNHDA and CDR2 SQIVND (reference sequence). V was cut by 5 bases and J by 5 bases, with 18 bases left in between. The CDR3 consists of 15 residues. Variable domain in full (rest from reference TRBV19 and TRBJ1-2): DGGITQSPKYLFRKEGQNVTLSCEQNLNHDAMYWYRQDPGQGLRLIYYSQIVNDFQKGDIAEGYSVSREKKESFPLTVTSAQKNPTAFYLCASSASLPLVYGYTFGSGTRLTVV.

This clone occurred a few times. The V call is TRBV18, the J call TRBJ2-2, with D unclear. Germline-derived CDR1 and CDR2 are KGHSH and LQKENI. V was shortened by 1 base and J by 0 bases, with 3 bases between the two germline ends. CDR3 length equals 14 residues. Here the CDR3 reads CASSPLPNTGELFF. The CDR3 DNA reads TGTGCCAGCTCACCACTACCGAACACCGGGGAGCTGTTTTTT.

This sequence joins TRBV6-5 and TRBJ1-6, with D uncertain. The germline CDR1 and CDR2 sequences are MNHEY and SVGAGI. The CDR3 has 14 residues. Trimming left V 1 base short and J 10 bases short, with 11 bases between. For the CDR3, the DNA is TGTGCCAGCAGTTACTTGGGGTCTAGGTCACCCCTCCACTTT. Translating gives CASSYLGSRSPLHF.

This chain uses TRBV5-5 with TRBJ2-7; 10 bases are a match to TRBD2. The CDR3 consists of 15 residues. Per germline, CDR1 SGHKS and CDR2 YYEKEE (reference sequence). V lost 5 bases and J lost 0; bases outside the gene matches: 5. The CDR3 loop is CASSFSGGPSYEQYF. CDR3 sequence (DNA): TGTGCCAGCAGTTTTAGCGGGGGGCCCTCCTACGAGCAGTACTTC. Based on the CDR3 plus reference TRBV5-5 and TRBJ2-7, the full variable domain is DAGVTQSPTHLIKTRGQQVTLRCSPISGHKSVSWYQQVLGQGPQFIFQYYEKEERGRGNFPDRFSARQFPNYSSELNVNALLLGDSALYLCASSFSGGPSYEQYFGPGTRLTVT.

V usage is TRBV19 and J usage is TRBJ2-7, with 10 positions matching TRBD2. The CDR3 runs to 13 residues. Germline CDR1 and CDR2: LNHDA and SQIVND (reference sequence). The V gene end was trimmed by 7 bases and the J gene end by 4 bases; junction bases not matched to a gene: 4. The CDR3: CASKLAGQYEQYF. The DNA for the CDR3 is TGTGCCAGTAAACTAGCGGGACAGTACGAGCAGTACTTC. The full variable domain, rest sourced from reference TRBV19 and TRBJ2-7, is DGGITQSPKYLFRKEGQNVTLSCEQNLNHDAMYWYRQDPGQGLRLIYYSQIVNDFQKGDIAEGYSVSREKKESFPLTVTSAQKNPTAFYLCASKLAGQYEQYFGPGTRLTVT.

This chain links TRBV19 with TRBJ2-3; 11 bases agree with TRBD2. The CDR3 runs to 15 residues. Germline values: CDR1 LNHDA, CDR2 SQIVND (reference sequence). J lost 0 bases, V lost 5 bases, and 1 base had no gene match. CDR3 DNA sequence: TGTGCCAGTAGTCGGACTAGCGGGAGCACAGATACGCAGTATTTT. This translates into CASSRTSGSTDTQYF.

For this clone: Other DNA sequences of this sample code for an identical CDR3. CDR3 sequence reads: CASRGGDTQYF. The CDR3, as DNA: TGTGCCAGTAGGGGAGGAGATACGCAGTATTTT. V is TRBV9 and J is TRBJ2-3, with D possibly being TRBD2 (6 bases). The CDR3 length is 11 residues. Germline V gene lookup returns CDR1 SGDLS and CDR2 YYNGEE. Trimming took off 8 bases at V and 5 bases at J, with 9 bases between the two ends.

The chain has TRBV5-1 and TRBJ2-1, with D possibly TRBD2 on 6 matching bases. V lost 4 bases, J lost 2 bases, and 16 bases lay in between. Germline loops: CDR1 SGHRS, CDR2 YFSETQ. The CDR3 runs to 16 residues. CDR3 coding DNA: TGCGCCAGCAGCCCCGGTAGCGGTCCCACCTACAATGAGCAGTTCTTC. This codes for CASSPGSGPTYNEQFF.

The chain links TRBV21-1 to TRBJ1-2. TRBV21-1 is deemed a pseudogene. CDR3 length equals 19 residues. For the CDR3, the DNA is TGTGCCAGCAGCGCTACCCAAAAAGAGCTAAACTCGGGGCTCTATGGCTACACCTTC. Protein: CASSATQKELNSGLYGYTF.

A few counts support this clone. This chain links TRBV12-3 or TRBV12-4 with TRBJ2-3, with no clear D. V lost 5 bases to trimming and J lost 4 bases, with 7 bases between them. The CDR3 is made up of 12 amino acids. The CDR3 DNA reads as TGTGCCAGCAGTCGGATGGCAGATACGCAGTATTTT. Translated, it gives CASSRMADTQYF.

This clone was found a few times. The rearrangement joins TRBV7-2 to TRBJ2-7, with 7 bases matching TRBD1. CDR3 size: 15 residues. Germline V gene sequence: CDR1 SGHTA, CDR2 FQGNSA. Trimming cost V 1 base and J 4 bases; bases outside gene matches: 7. DNA for the CDR3: TGTGCCAGCAGCTTAGTCCCCGGGACAGATTACGAGCAGTACTTC. This sequence encodes CASSLVPGTDYEQYF.

This clone was seen just once. This chain links TRBV3-1 (or the pseudogene TRBV3-2) with TRBJ1-4; D is unresolved. This CDR3 comprises 20 residues. Trimming pared 3 bases from V and 0 bases from J, leaving 23 bases between. Germline CDR1 LGHDT, CDR2 YNNKEL (reference sequence). The DNA of the CDR3 is TGTGCCAGCAGCCACCCACCGATGAGGTCGGGTCGCGCAACTAATGAAAAACTGTTTTTT. Translated: CASSHPPMRSGRATNEKLFF.

The V call is TRBV24-1, the J call TRBJ2-1; D is unclear. The CDR3 runs 14 residues. Germline assignment: CDR1 KGHDR and CDR2 SFDVKD. CDR3 DNA: TGTGCACCTATCAAGACGGCCCACAACAATGAGCAGTTCTTC. Protein sequence: CAPIKTAHNNEQFF.

The chain has TRBV5-1 and TRBJ1-4, with 7 nucleotides matching TRBD1. Unmatched junction bases numbered 11, after V lost 0 bases and J lost 0 bases. The CDR3 consists of 19 residues. Looked up from germline, CDR1 is SGHRS and CDR2 is YFSETQ. The CDR3 region is CASSLVGGQTFATNEKLFF. Written as DNA, the CDR3 is TGCGCCAGCAGCTTGGTCGGGGGACAGACATTTGCAACTAATGAAAAACTGTTTTTT. Full variable domain (remainder filled in from reference TRBV5-1 and TRBJ1-4): KAGVTQTPRYLIKTRGQQVTLSCSPISGHRSVSWYQQTPGQGLQFLFEYFSETQRNKGNFPGRFSGRQFSNSRSEMNVSTLELGDSALYLCASSLVGGQTFATNEKLFFGSGTQLSVL.

The CDR3 nucleotides are TGTGCCAGCAGCTCGGACAGGGCGAGGGAAAAACTGTTTTTT. Translated, it gives CASSSDRAREKLFF. The chain carries TRBV7-8 and TRBJ1-4, with 8 bases identical to TRBD1. The V gene's germline CDR1 is SGHVS and CDR2 FQNEAQ. V shed 4 bases, J shed 8 bases, and the junction held 6 bases outside the gene matches. This CDR3 spans 14 amino acids.

The chain combines TRBV3-1 (or the pseudogene TRBV3-2) with TRBJ2-3, with 9 bases fitting TRBD2. Trimming at V came to 5 bases and at J to 0 bases, leaving 15 bases not matched to a gene. CDR3 length equals 19 residues. Germline V gene data show CDR1 as LGHDT and CDR2 as YNNKEL (reference sequence). For the CDR3, the DNA is TGTGCCAGCAGCTTTTGGGGGGCTAGCGGGACGACTAGCACAGATACGCAGTATTTT. Translating it yields CASSFWGASGTTSTDTQYF.

The chain has TRBV19 and TRBJ2-1; weak D call: TRBD2 (5 bases). The CDR3 extends over 16 amino acids. Germline CDR1 and CDR2: LNHDA and SQIVND (reference sequence). Trimming left V 4 bases short and J 0 bases short, with 13 bases between. CDR3 in amino acids: CASSSPSLSSYNEQFF. The DNA of the CDR3 is TGTGCCAGTAGTAGTCCTAGCCTGAGCTCCTACAATGAGCAGTTCTTC.

Concerning this clone itself: The same CDR3 arises from other DNA sequences in this sample as well. This rearrangement joins TRBV6-5 to TRBJ2-4; 9 positions agree with TRBD1. The CDR3 extends over 13 amino acids. Germline CDR1 reads MNHEY; CDR2 reads SVGAGI. V dropped 5 bases and J dropped 8; count of bases not matched to a gene: 4. CDR3 coding DNA: TGTGCCAGCAGTCGTGACAGGGGGGACATTCAGTACTTC. Encoded protein: CASSRDRGDIQYF.

The chain has TRBV6-6 and TRBJ2-7; D remains ambiguous. Germline CDR1 is MNHNY and CDR2 is SVGAGI (reference sequence). The CDR3 runs 12 residues. V was clipped by 1 base and J by 2 bases, with 3 bases between them. The CDR3 nucleotides are TGTGCCAGCAGTTACTTAACCTACGAGCAGTACTTC. It yields the protein CASSYLTYEQYF.

The CDR3 region is CASSYSRDTQYF. The CDR3 DNA reads TGTGCCAGCAGCTACAGCCGTGATACGCAGTATTTT. The V call is TRBV11-2, the J call TRBJ2-3, with D hard to call. Per the germline V gene, CDR1 is SGHAT and CDR2 is FQNNGV. The CDR3 totals 12 residues. The germline V and J ends were trimmed by 4 bases and 6 bases, with 8 bases remaining between them.

The chain recombines TRBV5-1 with TRBJ2-7; tentatively, D is TRBD1 or TRBD2 (5 bases each). This CDR3 spans 14 amino acids. Trimming took 4 bases from V and 6 from J, leaving 17 bases between them. The germline gives CDR1 SGHRS, CDR2 YFSETQ. The CDR3 bases are TGCGCCAGCAGCCCGGGGCAGGGATCGGGCGAGCAGTACTTC. It specifies CASSPGQGSGEQYF.